These 20 T cell receptor beta chains were sequenced from one sample in a study of sequential checkpoint blockade in melanoma. Data came from immunoSEQ multiplex PCR; TCRdb stores just in-frame clones and leaves some out. The sample records over 10,000 clones, 25% to 35% being singletons. As for treatment: randomized to nivolumab then ipilimumab (arm A) or the reverse (arm B). The sequencing used tumor tissue (inferred from file names), collected from a patient given nivolumab and ipilimumab in sequence. The receptors here all came from a human donor with melanoma.

The genes are TRBV5-1 and TRBJ2-7; D might be TRBD1 (6 bases). This CDR3 spans 16 amino acids. V was trimmed by 0 bases and J by 0 bases, leaving 13 bases between them. From germline, CDR1 is SGHRS and CDR2 YFSETQ. CDR3: CASSLVGQGSSYEQYF. CDR3 nucleotides: TGCGCCAGCAGCTTGGTGGGTCAGGGGAGCTCCTACGAGCAGTACTTC.

This clone turned up a few times. The J gene is TRBJ2-3, the V gene TRBV11-3, with TRBD2 identical over 13 bases. The germline CDR1 and CDR2 sequences are SGHNT and YENEEA. This CDR3 is 18 amino acids long. V shed 5 bases, J shed 5 bases, and the junction held 13 bases outside the gene matches. CDR3 region: CASSAPTGLAGAIDTQYF. DNA of the CDR3: TGTGCCAGCAGCGCCCCTACCGGACTAGCGGGAGCGATAGATACGCAGTATTTT.

This clone occurred a few times. CDR3 region: CASSPGGQSATNEKLFF. The CDR3 DNA sequence: TGTGCCAGCAGCCCCGGGGGACAGAGTGCAACTAATGAAAAACTGTTTTTT. J is TRBJ1-4 and V is TRBV6-8; 7 bases line up with TRBD1. Trimming at V came to 6 bases and at J to 0 bases, leaving 10 bases not matched to a gene. Germline-derived CDR1 and CDR2 are MNHGY and SAAAGT. The CDR3 is made up of 17 amino acids.

This clone occurred a few times. V gene TRBV9 combines with J gene TRBJ2-1, with D possibly matching TRBD2 (5 bases). The CDR3 is made up of 15 amino acids. Trimming shortened V by 4 bases and J by 8 bases, and 19 bases separated the two germline ends. Germline values: CDR1 SGDLS, CDR2 YYNGEE. CDR3 DNA: TGTGCCAGCAGCTTATTCGGGAAAGGGTACGATGAGCAGTTCTTC. Translation: CASSLFGKGYDEQFF. Looking up the rest from reference TRBV9 and TRBJ2-1 gives the full variable domain: DSGVTQTPKHLITATGQRVTLRCSPRSGDLSVYWYQQSLDQGLQFLIQYYNGEERAKGNILERFSAQQFPDLHSELNLSSLELGDSALYFCASSLFGKGYDEQFFGPGTRLTVL.

This clone was counted between two and nine times. At the DNA level, this CDR3 is encoded by other sequences in the same sample as well. This sequence joins TRBV9 and TRBJ2-1; D uncertain. Germline V gives CDR1 SGDLS, CDR2 YYNGEE. V was pared by 0 bases and J by 4 bases, with 11 bases between. The CDR3 is made up of 15 amino acids. CDR3 nucleotide sequence: TGTGCCAGCAGCGTAGACGGAGCGCCATACAATGAGCAGTTCTTC. Its translation is CASSVDGAPYNEQFF.

The chain has TRBV29-1 and TRBJ2-7, with TRBD2 matching 8 bases. The CDR3 totals 15 residues. With 0 bases clipped from V and 0 bases from J, the junction kept 4 bases outside the gene matches. Per germline, CDR1 SQVTM and CDR2 ANQGSEA. Written as DNA, the CDR3 is TGCAGCGTTGAAGATCTAAGCGGGAGCTCCTACGAGCAGTACTTC. It specifies CSVEDLSGSSYEQYF.

The chain couples TRBV5-1 to TRBJ2-3; 8 nucleotides match TRBD2. Germline loops: CDR1 SGHRS, CDR2 YFSETQ. CDR3 size: 16 residues. J gave up 1 base and V 4 bases, and 8 bases lay outside the gene matches. CDR3 sequence reads: CASSPASGSRTDTQYF. In DNA, the CDR3 is TGCGCCAGCAGCCCCGCGAGCGGGAGTCGCACAGATACGCAGTATTTT.

This clone was detected a few times. This chain connects TRBV9 to TRBJ2-2, with D hard to call. Germline assignment: CDR1 SGDLS and CDR2 YYNGEE. The CDR3 is 16 residues long. V was cut by 5 bases and J by 0 bases, with 14 bases left in between. The DNA for the CDR3 is TGTGCCAGCAGTGAAGTCTACGCCACGAACACCGGGGAGCTGTTTTTT. Residues: CASSEVYATNTGELFF. Variable domain in full (rest from reference TRBV9 and TRBJ2-2): DSGVTQTPKHLITATGQRVTLRCSPRSGDLSVYWYQQSLDQGLQFLIQYYNGEERAKGNILERFSAQQFPDLHSELNLSSLELGDSALYFCASSEVYATNTGELFFGEGSRLTVL.

The chain joins TRBV11-3 to TRBJ2-1; 7 nucleotides line up with TRBD2. From germline, CDR1 is SGHNT and CDR2 YENEEA. This CDR3 is built from 17 residues. The V segment lost 5 bases and the J segment 4 bases; nucleotides outside the gene matches: 14. Written as DNA, the CDR3 is TGTGCCAGCAGCCTTGGGGGAGGGCCTATGGGGTACAATGAGCAGTTCTTC. It encodes CASSLGGGPMGYNEQFF. The full variable domain, with the rest looked up from reference TRBV11-3 and TRBJ2-1, is EAGVVQSPRYKIIEKKQPVAFWCNPISGHNTLYWYLQNLGQGPELLIRYENEEAVDDSQLPKDRFSAERLKGVDSTLKIQPAELGDSAVYLCASSLGGGPMGYNEQFFGPGTRLTVL.

There are a few counts of this clone. V usage is TRBV12-5 and J usage is TRBJ2-7, with a weak D call TRBD1 (5 bases). The CDR3 has 14 residues. The V and J ends lost 2 bases and 6 bases respectively, with 14 bases between them. CDR1 is LGHNT and CDR2 is FRNRAP in the germline V gene. CDR3 loop: CASGLRGLAGEQYF. The DNA for the CDR3 is TGTGCTAGTGGTTTGAGGGGCCTCGCCGGCGAGCAGTACTTC.

The V gene is TRBV9, the J gene TRBJ2-7, with TRBD2 matching 9 bases. The junction had 5 bases not matched to a gene; V was cut back by 2 bases and J by 5 bases. The germline gives CDR1 SGDLS, CDR2 YYNGEE. This CDR3 has 14 residues. The DNA of the CDR3 is TGTGCCAGCAGCGTTCTGCGGGGGGGCGACGAGCAGTACTTC. This sequence encodes CASSVLRGGDEQYF.

The genes are TRBV19 and TRBJ1-4, with unresolved D. Trimming took 3 bases from V and 0 from J, leaving 8 bases between them. Germline CDR1 and CDR2: LNHDA and SQIVND (reference sequence). CDR3 length: 15 amino acids. CDR3 residues: CASSMGIATNEKLFF. CDR3 DNA sequence: TGTGCCAGTAGTATGGGGATCGCAACTAATGAAAAACTGTTTTTT.

This clone has ten or more counts. CDR3: CASSLGLVGETQYF. Written as DNA, the CDR3 is TGTGCCAGCAGCTTAGGACTAGTGGGAGAGACCCAGTACTTC. J is TRBJ2-5 and V is TRBV11-3; tentatively, D is TRBD2 (6 bases). V lost 1 base to trimming and J lost 4 bases, with 10 bases between them. This CDR3 region has 14 residues. CDR1 SGHNT and CDR2 YENEEA come from the germline V gene.

This clone was detected many times. CDR3 bases: TGTGCCAGCAGCTCCCTTGACAGGCAGGAGGAGACCCAGTACTTC. This codes for CASSSLDRQEETQYF. The chain joins TRBV11-3 to TRBJ2-5; D is perhaps TRBD1 (6 bases). The CDR3 extends over 15 amino acids. V lost 4 bases to trimming and J lost 5 bases, with 17 bases between them. Germline CDR1 reads SGHNT; CDR2 reads YENEEA.

J is TRBJ1-5 and V is TRBV28; weak D call: TRBD1 (5 bases). Germline V gene data show CDR1 as MDHEN and CDR2 as SYDVKM. The CDR3 covers 13 residues. V shed 6 bases and J shed 11 bases, with 17 bases lying between them. DNA of the CDR3: TGTGCCAGCAGCCGTACCTTTCAGGGAGCCCAGCATTTT. It translates to CASSRTFQGAQHF. The full variable domain, with the rest looked up from reference TRBV28 and TRBJ1-5, is DVKVTQSSRYLVKRTGEKVFLECVQDMDHENMFWYRQDPGLGLRLIYFSYDVKMKEKGDIPEGYSVSREKKERFSLILESASTNQTSMYLCASSRTFQGAQHFGDGTRLSIL.

The chain employs TRBV10-2 and TRBJ2-1, with TRBD2 as a possible D gene (5 bases). Trimming pared 5 bases from V and 7 bases from J, leaving 12 bases between. CDR3 length: 13 residues. Looked up from germline, CDR1 is WSHSY and CDR2 is SAAADI. The CDR3 loop reads CASSRETGNEQFF. In nucleotides, the CDR3 is TGCGCCAGCAGTAGGGAGACTGGTAATGAGCAGTTCTTC.

This clone was observed a handful of times. The chain recombines TRBV9 with TRBJ2-1; 8 bases are shared with TRBD2. Germline V gives CDR1 SGDLS, CDR2 YYNGEE. This CDR3 comprises 14 residues. Trimming removed 4 bases from V and 5 bases from J; junction bases left unmatched: 5. The CDR3 spells CASSRSGGDNEQFF. CDR3 in DNA: TGTGCCAGCAGCAGAAGCGGGGGTGACAATGAGCAGTTCTTC.

This clone was seen a few times. The chain is built from TRBV7-6 and TRBJ2-7; 10 bases match TRBD1. The germline CDR1 and CDR2 sequences are SGHVS and FNYEAQ. The CDR3 loop spans 20 amino acids. The V and J ends lost 2 bases and 3 bases, in that order; junction bases with no gene match: 19. CDR3 loop: CASSLFGGSWTGGLFYEQYF. CDR3 bases: TGTGCCAGCAGCTTATTCGGGGGCTCTTGGACAGGGGGACTGTTCTACGAGCAGTACTTC.

This clone was detected only a few times. Relative to the germline gene, one junction end is altered; a read error may explain this. The chain carries TRBV6-8 and TRBJ2-1; TRBD2 matches 10 bases. The CDR3 sequence is 16 residues long. From germline, CDR1 is MNHGY and CDR2 SAAAGT. CDR3 amino acids: CAISGHLAGVDNEQFF. The DNA for the CDR3 is TGTGCCATCAGTGGCCATCTAGCGGGAGTGGACAATGAGCAGTTCTTC.

The chain couples TRBV6-1 to TRBJ1-2; D might be TRBD1 (5 bases). Germline V gene data show CDR1 as MNHNS and CDR2 as SASEGT. This CDR3 spans 15 amino acids. Between the trimmed V and J ends, which lost 0 bases and 4 bases, there was a span of 12 bases. CDR3 in DNA: TGTGCCAGCAGTGAAGCGGGGTCGGGGCGCTATGGCTACACCTTC. Protein sequence: CASSEAGSGRYGYTF.